Listed below are T cell receptor beta chains from one sample, sequenced in a study of T-cell memory formation after mild COVID-19. MiXCR was run by TCRdb on the 5' RACE reads, yielding one entry per CDR3 protein. The table includes roughly 170,000 distinct CDR3 sequences, approximately 17% detected once. Sequencing input: PBMCs or a T cell subset sorted from them (not recorded which). The receptor set was obtained from a young man who had mild COVID-19 (a few samples of this study predate the infection). Cell type and time point are not known. Both conserved end residues are part of each CDR3. The order of the fields is CDR3 protein, CDR3 DNA, clone size, V gene, J gene, D gene. A D gene is named only where the DNA matches it firmly. Size values are once, few and many counts, or a class for expanded clones, and some rows have none.

cdr3_aa: CASSVVRVPGELFF
cdr3_nt: TGTGCCAGCAGCGTAGTTAGAGTCCCCGGGGAGCTGTTTTTT
clone_size: -
v_call: TRBV9
j_call: TRBJ2-2
d_call: -

cdr3_aa: CASSSREGGPVF
cdr3_nt: TGTGCCAGCAGCTCGCGAGAGGGGGGGCCGGTCTTC
clone_size: -
v_call: TRBV7-9
j_call: TRBJ2-1
d_call: -

cdr3_aa: CASSGMVNTEAFF
cdr3_nt: TGTGCCAGCAGCGGAATGGTGAACACTGAAGCTTTCTTT
clone_size: -
v_call: TRBV7-2
j_call: TRBJ1-1
d_call: -

cdr3_aa: CASSLGSPGLLSPLHF
cdr3_nt: TGCGCCAGCAGCTTGGGGTCCCCGGGACTACTATCACCCCTCCACTTT
clone_size: -
v_call: TRBV5-1
j_call: TRBJ1-6
d_call: -

cdr3_aa: CASSRNSGGPTSQTQYF
cdr3_nt: TGTGCCAGCAGCCGGAATAGCGGGGGCCCTACGTCGCAGACCCAGTACTTC
clone_size: -
v_call: TRBV4-2
j_call: TRBJ2-5
d_call: TRBD2

cdr3_aa: CASSPDGFSYNEQFF
cdr3_nt: TGTGCCAGCAGCCCTGACGGGTTCTCCTACAATGAGCAGTTCTTC
clone_size: few
v_call: TRBV7-2
j_call: TRBJ2-1
d_call: -

cdr3_aa: CASSQRTDSTDTQYF
cdr3_nt: TGCGCCAGCAGCCAGCGGACAGACAGCACAGATACGCAGTATTTT
clone_size: -
v_call: TRBV5-1
j_call: TRBJ2-3
d_call: -

cdr3_aa: CASSGRQDFSYEQYF
cdr3_nt: TGCGCCAGCAGCGGGCGACAGGACTTCTCCTACGAGCAGTACTTC
clone_size: -
v_call: TRBV4-1
j_call: TRBJ2-7
d_call: -

cdr3_aa: CASSFYGATNEKLFF
cdr3_nt: TGTGCCAGCAGTTTCTACGGTGCAACTAATGAAAAACTGTTTTTT
clone_size: -
v_call: TRBV12-3/TRBV12-4
j_call: TRBJ1-4
d_call: -

cdr3_aa: CASSLPPSPLHF
cdr3_nt: TGTGCCAGCAGCTTGCCTCCCTCACCCCTCCACTTT
clone_size: few
v_call: TRBV5-5
j_call: TRBJ1-6
d_call: -

cdr3_aa: CASSERDRDEQYF
cdr3_nt: TGTGCCAGCAGTGAGAGGGACAGGGACGAGCAGTACTTC
clone_size: few
v_call: TRBV6-1
j_call: TRBJ2-7
d_call: TRBD1

cdr3_aa: CASREAGLARGGTQYF
cdr3_nt: TGTGCCAGCAGGGAGGCGGGGCTAGCGAGAGGAGGTACGCAGTATTTT
clone_size: -
v_call: TRBV3-1
j_call: TRBJ2-3
d_call: -

cdr3_aa: CASSPGTGAEAFF
cdr3_nt: TGCGCCAGCAGCCCTGGGACAGGGGCTGAAGCTTTCTTT
clone_size: few
v_call: TRBV5-1
j_call: TRBJ1-1
d_call: TRBD1

cdr3_aa: CASRRGGFETQYF
cdr3_nt: TGTGCCAGCAGGCGGGGGGGCTTTGAGACCCAGTACTTC
clone_size: many
v_call: TRBV6-2/TRBV6-3
j_call: TRBJ2-5
d_call: TRBD2

cdr3_aa: CASSQNIFGEGLYNEQFF
cdr3_nt: TGCGCCAGCAGCCAAAATATCTTCGGGGAGGGGCTTTACAATGAGCAGTTCTTC
clone_size: -
v_call: TRBV4-3
j_call: TRBJ2-1
d_call: TRBD2

cdr3_aa: CASSSGPGQGSYEQYF
cdr3_nt: TGCGCCAGCAGCTCCGGGCCGGGACAGGGGTCCTACGAGCAGTACTTC
clone_size: -
v_call: TRBV5-1
j_call: TRBJ2-7
d_call: TRBD1

cdr3_aa: CSASGLAGGNNEQFF
cdr3_nt: TGCAGTGCTAGCGGACTAGCGGGGGGCAACAATGAGCAGTTCTTC
clone_size: few
v_call: TRBV20-1
j_call: TRBJ2-1
d_call: TRBD2

cdr3_aa: CASSFYDRGSGELFF
cdr3_nt: TGTGCCAGCAGTTTTTACGATCGTGGCTCCGGGGAGCTGTTTTTT
clone_size: -
v_call: TRBV12-3/TRBV12-4
j_call: TRBJ2-2
d_call: -

cdr3_aa: CASSSPGQGKNIQYF
cdr3_nt: TGTGCCAGCAGTTCCCCGGGACAGGGCAAAAACATTCAGTACTTC
clone_size: many
v_call: TRBV6-5
j_call: TRBJ2-4
d_call: TRBD1

cdr3_aa: CSARRTDTQYF
cdr3_nt: TGCAGTGCCCGCAGGACAGATACGCAGTATTTT
clone_size: many
v_call: TRBV20-1
j_call: TRBJ2-3
d_call: -

cdr3_aa: CASSSSTSGDRKETQYF
cdr3_nt: TGTGCCAGCAGCTCATCCACTAGCGGAGACCGTAAAGAGACCCAGTACTTC
clone_size: few
v_call: TRBV11-3
j_call: TRBJ2-5
d_call: TRBD2

cdr3_aa: CASSVGWKEEAFF
cdr3_nt: TGTGCCAGCAGCGTAGGATGGAAGGAGGAAGCTTTCTTT
clone_size: few
v_call: TRBV9
j_call: TRBJ1-1
d_call: -

cdr3_aa: CASSPQTGFNEQFF
cdr3_nt: TGTGCCAGCAGCCCCCAGACAGGCTTTAATGAGCAGTTCTTC
clone_size: few
v_call: TRBV7-3
j_call: TRBJ2-1
d_call: -

cdr3_aa: CASSLQSSYNSPLHF
cdr3_nt: TGTGCCAGCAGCTTACAGAGCTCCTATAATTCACCCCTCCACTTT
clone_size: -
v_call: TRBV7-2
j_call: TRBJ1-6
d_call: -

cdr3_aa: CASSSQRTGELFF
cdr3_nt: TGTGCCAGCAGCTCACAGAGAACCGGGGAGCTGTTTTTT
clone_size: few
v_call: TRBV7-9
j_call: TRBJ2-2
d_call: -

cdr3_aa: CASSPGVSTDTQYF
cdr3_nt: TGCGCCAGCAGCCCAGGGGTGAGCACAGATACGCAGTATTTT
clone_size: few
v_call: TRBV5-1
j_call: TRBJ2-3
d_call: -

cdr3_aa: CASSLRASRGGIQYF
cdr3_nt: TGCGCCAGCAGCTTGAGGGCTAGCCGAGGGGGCATTCAGTACTTC
clone_size: once
v_call: TRBV5-1
j_call: TRBJ2-4
d_call: -

cdr3_aa: CASSFREGRAFF
cdr3_nt: TGTGCCAGCAGCTTTAGGGAGGGTCGAGCTTTCTTT
clone_size: few
v_call: TRBV5-5
j_call: TRBJ1-1
d_call: -

cdr3_aa: CASSLGSGTGEDEQYF
cdr3_nt: TGTGCCAGCAGTTTAGGTAGCGGGACAGGGGAAGACGAGCAGTACTTC
clone_size: -
v_call: TRBV12-3/TRBV12-4
j_call: TRBJ2-7
d_call: TRBD1

cdr3_aa: CASSFGGRGNNEQFF
cdr3_nt: TGCGCCAGCAGCTTCGGGGGCAGGGGTAACAATGAGCAGTTCTTC
clone_size: few
v_call: TRBV5-1
j_call: TRBJ2-1
d_call: -

cdr3_aa: CASSFLDRGGSPLHF
cdr3_nt: TGTGCCAGCAGTTTTTTGGACAGGGGGGGTTCACCCCTCCACTTT
clone_size: -
v_call: TRBV28
j_call: TRBJ1-6
d_call: TRBD1

cdr3_aa: CSAATSAGIQYF
cdr3_nt: TGCAGTGCCGCAACTAGCGCGGGCATTCAGTACTTC
clone_size: many
v_call: TRBV20-1
j_call: TRBJ2-4
d_call: TRBD2

cdr3_aa: CASSLTGGTSTDTQYF
cdr3_nt: TGTGCCAGCAGCTTGACGGGGGGAACTAGCACAGATACGCAGTATTTT
clone_size: -
v_call: TRBV7-8
j_call: TRBJ2-3
d_call: TRBD2

cdr3_aa: CSARLLRGGGTDTQYF
cdr3_nt: TGCAGTGCTAGATTACTCAGGGGAGGAGGCACAGATACGCAGTATTTT
clone_size: few
v_call: TRBV20-1
j_call: TRBJ2-3
d_call: -

cdr3_aa: CASSQDPGLEAGELFF
cdr3_nt: TGCGCCAGCAGCCAAGATCCCGGACTAGAGGCCGGGGAGCTGTTTTTT
clone_size: -
v_call: TRBV4-3
j_call: TRBJ2-2
d_call: TRBD2

cdr3_aa: CASSQALTGGAAEAFF
cdr3_nt: TGTGCCAGCAGCCAAGCGTTGACAGGGGGCGCGGCTGAAGCTTTCTTT
clone_size: few
v_call: TRBV4-2
j_call: TRBJ1-1
d_call: TRBD1

cdr3_aa: CSVPYEQNTEAFF
cdr3_nt: TGCAGTGTCCCTTATGAGCAGAACACTGAAGCTTTCTTT
clone_size: many
v_call: TRBV20-1
j_call: TRBJ1-1
d_call: -

cdr3_aa: CASSWTALNYGYTF
cdr3_nt: TGCGCCAGCAGCTGGACAGCCCTTAACTATGGCTACACCTTC
clone_size: few
v_call: TRBV5-1
j_call: TRBJ1-2
d_call: -

cdr3_aa: CASSFGGIPQYF
cdr3_nt: TGTGCCAGCAGCTTCGGGGGGATCCCGCAGTATTTT
clone_size: many
v_call: TRBV7-9
j_call: TRBJ2-3
d_call: TRBD2

cdr3_aa: CASSGEVRSGNTIYF
cdr3_nt: TGTGCCAGCAGCGGGGAGGTTCGGTCTGGAAACACCATATATTTT
clone_size: -
v_call: TRBV9
j_call: TRBJ1-3
d_call: -

cdr3_aa: CASSLNEGKGTQYF
cdr3_nt: TGTGCCAGCAGCTTAAATGAGGGAAAGGGAACGCAGTATTTT
clone_size: few
v_call: TRBV7-2
j_call: TRBJ2-3
d_call: -

cdr3_aa: CASSGEGQLSRGYTF
cdr3_nt: TGCGCCAGCAGCGGCGAGGGACAGCTAAGCCGGGGCTACACCTTC
clone_size: -
v_call: TRBV5-1
j_call: TRBJ1-2
d_call: TRBD1

cdr3_aa: CASSPRGQGDSPLHF
cdr3_nt: TGTGCCAGCAGCCCGAGGGGACAGGGAGATTCACCCCTCCACTTT
clone_size: few
v_call: TRBV7-2
j_call: TRBJ1-6
d_call: TRBD1

cdr3_aa: CASSLFAGATDTQYF
cdr3_nt: TGTGCCAGCAGCTTATTTGCGGGGGCTACAGATACGCAGTATTTT
clone_size: few
v_call: TRBV7-9
j_call: TRBJ2-3
d_call: -

cdr3_aa: CASSGSGGTYQETQYF
cdr3_nt: TGCGCCAGCAGCGGCAGCGGGGGGACCTACCAAGAGACCCAGTACTTC
clone_size: -
v_call: TRBV5-1
j_call: TRBJ2-5
d_call: TRBD2

cdr3_aa: CASSLMVGDEQFF
cdr3_nt: TGTGCCAGCAGTTTAATGGTTGGGGATGAGCAGTTCTTC
clone_size: -
v_call: TRBV12-3/TRBV12-4
j_call: TRBJ2-1
d_call: -

cdr3_aa: CATSRDPGGNTQYF
cdr3_nt: TGTGCCACCAGCAGAGACCCGGGAGGGAATACGCAGTATTTT
clone_size: -
v_call: TRBV15
j_call: TRBJ2-3
d_call: TRBD2

cdr3_aa: CASSLAADQPKHF
cdr3_nt: TGTGCCAGCAGCTTAGCGGCAGATCAGCCCAAGCATTTT
clone_size: -
v_call: TRBV7-8
j_call: TRBJ1-5
d_call: -